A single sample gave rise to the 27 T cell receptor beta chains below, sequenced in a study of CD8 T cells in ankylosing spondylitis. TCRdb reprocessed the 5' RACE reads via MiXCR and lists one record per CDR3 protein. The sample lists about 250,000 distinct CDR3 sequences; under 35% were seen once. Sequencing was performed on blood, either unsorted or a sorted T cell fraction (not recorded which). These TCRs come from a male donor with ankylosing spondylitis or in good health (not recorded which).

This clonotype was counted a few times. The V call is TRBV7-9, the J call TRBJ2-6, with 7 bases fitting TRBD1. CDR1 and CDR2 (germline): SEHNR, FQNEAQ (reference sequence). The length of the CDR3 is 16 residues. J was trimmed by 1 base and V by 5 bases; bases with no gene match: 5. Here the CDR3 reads CASSILQGSGANVLTF. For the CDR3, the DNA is TGTGCCAGCAGCATACTACAGGGGTCTGGGGCCAACGTCCTGACTTTC.

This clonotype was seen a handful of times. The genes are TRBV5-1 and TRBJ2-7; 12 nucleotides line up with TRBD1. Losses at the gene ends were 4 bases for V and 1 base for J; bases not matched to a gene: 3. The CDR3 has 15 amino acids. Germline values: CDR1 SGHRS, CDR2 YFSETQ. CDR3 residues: CASSGDRGPSYEQYF. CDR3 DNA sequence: TGCGCCAGCAGCGGGGACAGGGGGCCTTCCTACGAGCAGTACTTC.

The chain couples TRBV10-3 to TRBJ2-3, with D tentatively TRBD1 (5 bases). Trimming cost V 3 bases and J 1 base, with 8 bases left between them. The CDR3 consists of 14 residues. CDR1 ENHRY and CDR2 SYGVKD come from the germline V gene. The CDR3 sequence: CAISDLTGTDTQYF. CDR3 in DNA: TGTGCCATCAGTGACCTGACAGGCACAGATACGCAGTATTTT.

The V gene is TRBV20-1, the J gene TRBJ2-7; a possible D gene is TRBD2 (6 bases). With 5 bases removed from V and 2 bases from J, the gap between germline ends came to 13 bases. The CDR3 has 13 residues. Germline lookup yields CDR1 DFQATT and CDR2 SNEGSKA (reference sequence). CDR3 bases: TGCAGTGCTGGGGAGGTCCCGACCTACGAGCAGTACTTC. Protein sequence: CSAGEVPTYEQYF.

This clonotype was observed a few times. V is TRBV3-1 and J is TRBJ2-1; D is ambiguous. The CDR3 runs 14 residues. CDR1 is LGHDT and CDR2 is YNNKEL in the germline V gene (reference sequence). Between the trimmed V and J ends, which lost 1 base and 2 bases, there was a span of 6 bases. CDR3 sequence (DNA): TGTGCCAGCAGCCAAGGGAGAGCCTACAATGAGCAGTTCTTC. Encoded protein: CASSQGRAYNEQFF.

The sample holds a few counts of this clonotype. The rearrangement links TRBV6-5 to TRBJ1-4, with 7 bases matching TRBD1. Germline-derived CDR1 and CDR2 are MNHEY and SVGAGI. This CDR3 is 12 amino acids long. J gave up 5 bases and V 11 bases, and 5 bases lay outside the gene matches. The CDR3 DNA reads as TGTGCCTCTGGCAGGGGGAATGAAAAACTGTTTTTT. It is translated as CASGRGNEKLFF.

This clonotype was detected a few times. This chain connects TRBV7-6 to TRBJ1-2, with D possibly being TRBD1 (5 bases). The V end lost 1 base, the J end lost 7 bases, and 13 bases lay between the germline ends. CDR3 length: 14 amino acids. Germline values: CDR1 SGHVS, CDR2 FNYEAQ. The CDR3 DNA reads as TGTGCCAGCAGCTTAGAACGGCAGGGTGGTGGCTACACCTTC. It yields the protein CASSLERQGGGYTF.

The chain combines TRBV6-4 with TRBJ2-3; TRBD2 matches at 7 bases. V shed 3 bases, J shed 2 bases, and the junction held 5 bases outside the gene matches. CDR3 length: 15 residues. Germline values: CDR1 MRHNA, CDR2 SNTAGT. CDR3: CASSEASGDTDTQYF. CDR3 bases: TGTGCCAGCAGTGAGGCTAGCGGTGACACAGATACGCAGTATTTT.

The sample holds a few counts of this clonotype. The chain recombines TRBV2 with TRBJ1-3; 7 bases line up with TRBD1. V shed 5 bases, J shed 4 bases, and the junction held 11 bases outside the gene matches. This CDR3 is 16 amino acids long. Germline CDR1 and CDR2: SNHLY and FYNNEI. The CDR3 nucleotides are TGTGCCAGCAGTCCTTTTGACAGGGCGATGGGAAACACCATATATTTT. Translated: CASSPFDRAMGNTIYF.

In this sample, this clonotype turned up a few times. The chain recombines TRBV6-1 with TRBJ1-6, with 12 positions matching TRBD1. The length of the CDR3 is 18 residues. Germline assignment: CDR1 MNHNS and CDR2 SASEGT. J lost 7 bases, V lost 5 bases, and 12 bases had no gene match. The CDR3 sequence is CASSREAGTGGGNSPLHF. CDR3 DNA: TGTGCCAGCAGTCGCGAAGCCGGGACAGGGGGCGGGAATTCACCCCTCCACTTT.

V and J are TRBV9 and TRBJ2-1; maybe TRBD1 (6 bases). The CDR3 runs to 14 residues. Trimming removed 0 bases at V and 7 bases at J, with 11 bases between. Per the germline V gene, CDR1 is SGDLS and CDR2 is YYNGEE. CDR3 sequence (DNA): TGTGCCAGCAGCGTAGTGGGGGCGGGTAATGAGCAGTTCTTC. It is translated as CASSVVGAGNEQFF.

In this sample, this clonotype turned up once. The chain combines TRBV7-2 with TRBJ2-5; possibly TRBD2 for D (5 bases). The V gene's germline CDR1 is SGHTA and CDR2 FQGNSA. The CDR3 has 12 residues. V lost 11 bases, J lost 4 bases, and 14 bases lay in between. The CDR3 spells CAWRLSAETQYF. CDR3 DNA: TGTGCCTGGAGGTTATCCGCAGAGACCCAGTACTTC. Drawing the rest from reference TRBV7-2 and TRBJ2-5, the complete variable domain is GAGVSQSPSNKVTEKGKDVELRCDPISGHTALYWYRQSLGQGLEFLIYFQGNSAPDKSGLPSDRFSAERTGGSVSTLTIQRTQQEDSAVYLCAWRLSAETQYFGPGTRLLVL.

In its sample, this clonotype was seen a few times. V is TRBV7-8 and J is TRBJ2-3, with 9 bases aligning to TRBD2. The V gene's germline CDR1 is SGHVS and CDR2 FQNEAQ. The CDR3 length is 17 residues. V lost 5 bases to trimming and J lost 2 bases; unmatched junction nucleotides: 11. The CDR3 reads CASSPLALAGTTDTQYF. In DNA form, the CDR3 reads TGTGCCAGCAGCCCCCTGGCGCTAGCGGGGACCACAGATACGCAGTATTTT.

Written as DNA, the CDR3 is TGCAGTGCTAGTGCTCAGGGCTCTTTGAACACTGAAGCTTTCTTT. Protein product: CSASAQGSLNTEAFF. The V and J genes are TRBV20-1 and TRBJ1-1; D is possibly TRBD1 (5 bases). With 3 bases removed from V and 0 bases from J, the gap between germline ends came to 14 bases. This CDR3 spans 15 amino acids. The V gene's germline CDR1 is DFQATT and CDR2 SNEGSKA (reference sequence).

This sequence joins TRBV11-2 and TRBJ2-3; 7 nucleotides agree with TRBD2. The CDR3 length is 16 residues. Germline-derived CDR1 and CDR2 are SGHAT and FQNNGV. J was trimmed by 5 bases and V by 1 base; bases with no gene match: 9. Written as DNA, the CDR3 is TGTGCCAGCAGCTTAGGGGCTAGCGGAGAGGGAGATACGCAGTATTTT. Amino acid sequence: CASSLGASGEGDTQYF.

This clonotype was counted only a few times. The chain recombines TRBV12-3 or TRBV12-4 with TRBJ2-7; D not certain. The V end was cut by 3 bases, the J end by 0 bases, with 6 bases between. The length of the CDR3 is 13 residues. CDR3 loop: CASSLGYSYEQYF. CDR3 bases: TGTGCCAGCAGTTTGGGCTACTCCTACGAGCAGTACTTC.

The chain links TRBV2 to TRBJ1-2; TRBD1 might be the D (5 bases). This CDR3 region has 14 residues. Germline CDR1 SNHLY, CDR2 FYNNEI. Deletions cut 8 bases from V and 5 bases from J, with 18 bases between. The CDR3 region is CASLPGRFIYGYTF. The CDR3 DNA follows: TGTGCCAGCTTGCCGGGGCGCTTTATTTATGGCTACACCTTC. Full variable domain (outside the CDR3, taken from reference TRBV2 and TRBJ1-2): EPEVTQTPSHQVTQMGQEVILRCVPISNHLYFYWYRQILGQKVEFLVSFYNNEISEKSEIFDDQFSVERPDGSNFTLKIRSTKLEDSAMYFCASLPGRFIYGYTFGSGTRLTVV.

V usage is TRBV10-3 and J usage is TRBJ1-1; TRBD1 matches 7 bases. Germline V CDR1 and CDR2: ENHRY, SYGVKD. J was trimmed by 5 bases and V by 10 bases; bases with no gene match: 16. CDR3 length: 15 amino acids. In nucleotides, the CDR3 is TGTGCCACCGCCCCCCTACAGGGGCGGGTTACTGAAGCTTTCTTT. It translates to CATAPLQGRVTEAFF.

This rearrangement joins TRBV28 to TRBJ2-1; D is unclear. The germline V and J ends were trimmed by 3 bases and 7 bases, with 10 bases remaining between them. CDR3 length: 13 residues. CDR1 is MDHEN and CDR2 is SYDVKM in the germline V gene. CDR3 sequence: CASSFGQNNEQFF. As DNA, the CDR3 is TGTGCCAGCAGTTTTGGGCAGAATAATGAGCAGTTCTTC.

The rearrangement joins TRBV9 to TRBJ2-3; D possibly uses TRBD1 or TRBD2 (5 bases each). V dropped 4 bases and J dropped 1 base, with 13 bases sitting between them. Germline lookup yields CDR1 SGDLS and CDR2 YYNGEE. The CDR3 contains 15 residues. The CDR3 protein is CASSPRDRRTDTQYF. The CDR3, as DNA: TGTGCCAGCAGCCCGAGGGACCGCCGCACAGATACGCAGTATTTT.

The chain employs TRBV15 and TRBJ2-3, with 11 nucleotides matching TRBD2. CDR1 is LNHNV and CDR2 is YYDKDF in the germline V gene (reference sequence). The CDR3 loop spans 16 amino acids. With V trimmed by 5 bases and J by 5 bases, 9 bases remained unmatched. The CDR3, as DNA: TGTGCCACCAGCTCATCACTAGCGGGGGCAGAAGATACGCAGTATTTT. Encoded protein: CATSSSLAGAEDTQYF. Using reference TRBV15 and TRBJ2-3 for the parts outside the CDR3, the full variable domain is DAMVIQNPRYQVTQFGKPVTLSCSQTLNHNVMYWYQQKSSQAPKLLFHYYDKDFNNEADTPDNFQSRRPNTSFCFLDIRSPGLGDTAMYLCATSSSLAGAEDTQYFGPGTRLTVL.

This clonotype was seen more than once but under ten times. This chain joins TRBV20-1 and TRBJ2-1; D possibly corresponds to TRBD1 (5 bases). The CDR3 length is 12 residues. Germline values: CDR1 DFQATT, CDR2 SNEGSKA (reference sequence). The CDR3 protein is CSPRQFIGEQFF. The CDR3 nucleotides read TGCAGCCCCAGACAGTTTATCGGTGAGCAGTTCTTC.

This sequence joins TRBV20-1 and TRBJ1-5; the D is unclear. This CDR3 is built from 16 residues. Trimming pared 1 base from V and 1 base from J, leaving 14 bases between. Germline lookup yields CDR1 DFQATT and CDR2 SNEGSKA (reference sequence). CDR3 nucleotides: TGCAGTGCTAGAGCTTACGTGGTGGGAAGCAATCAGCCCCAGCATTTT. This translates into CSARAYVVGSNQPQHF.

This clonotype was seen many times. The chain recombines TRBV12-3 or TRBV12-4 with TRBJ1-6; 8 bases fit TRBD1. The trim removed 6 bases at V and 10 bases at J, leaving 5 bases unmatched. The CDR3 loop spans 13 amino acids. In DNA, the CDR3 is TGTGCCAGCAGGTCAGGGGGCGAATCACCCCTCCACTTT. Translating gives CASRSGGESPLHF.

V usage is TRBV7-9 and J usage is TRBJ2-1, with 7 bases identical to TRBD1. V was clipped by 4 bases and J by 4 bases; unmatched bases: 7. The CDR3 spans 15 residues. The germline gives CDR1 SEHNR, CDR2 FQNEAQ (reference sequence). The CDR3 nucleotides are TGTGCCAGCAGCTCCCGGGACAGCCTATACAATGAGCAGTTCTTC. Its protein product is CASSSRDSLYNEQFF.

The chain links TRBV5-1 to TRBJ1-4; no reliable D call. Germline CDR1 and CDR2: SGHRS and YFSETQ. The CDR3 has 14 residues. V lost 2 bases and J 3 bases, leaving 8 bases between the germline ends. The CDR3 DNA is TGCGCCAGCAGCTTTTCGGACCCTAATGAAAAACTGTTTTTT. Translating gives CASSFSDPNEKLFF.

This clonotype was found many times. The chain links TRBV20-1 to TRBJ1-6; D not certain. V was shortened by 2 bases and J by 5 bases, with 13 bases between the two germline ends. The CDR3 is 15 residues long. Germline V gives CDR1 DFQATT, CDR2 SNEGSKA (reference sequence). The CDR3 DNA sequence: TGCAGTGCTAGACTAGATCCTACGGATAATTCACCCCTCCACTTT. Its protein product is CSARLDPTDNSPLHF.